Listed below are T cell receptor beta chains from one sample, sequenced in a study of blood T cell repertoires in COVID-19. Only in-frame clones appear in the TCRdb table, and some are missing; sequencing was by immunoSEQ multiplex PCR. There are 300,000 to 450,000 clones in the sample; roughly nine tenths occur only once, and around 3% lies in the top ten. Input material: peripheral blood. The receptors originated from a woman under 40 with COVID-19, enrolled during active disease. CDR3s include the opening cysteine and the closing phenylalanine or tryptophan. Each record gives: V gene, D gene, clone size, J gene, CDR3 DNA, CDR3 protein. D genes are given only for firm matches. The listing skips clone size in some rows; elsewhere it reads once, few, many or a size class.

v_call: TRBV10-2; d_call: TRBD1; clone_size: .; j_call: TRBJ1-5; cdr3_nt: TGCGCCACCCGGGACAGGGTCAACCAGCCCCAGCATTTT; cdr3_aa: CATRDRVNQPQHF
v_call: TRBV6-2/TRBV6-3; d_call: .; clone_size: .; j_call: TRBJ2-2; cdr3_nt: TGTGCCAGCAGTTACTCGAGGGGGACCGGGGAGCTGTTTTTT; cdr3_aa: CASSYSRGTGELFF
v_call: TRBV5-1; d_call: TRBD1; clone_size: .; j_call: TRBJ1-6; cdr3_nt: TGCGCCAGCAGCCCGTCGACAGGGGTTAATTCACCCCTCCACTTT; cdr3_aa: CASSPSTGVNSPLHF
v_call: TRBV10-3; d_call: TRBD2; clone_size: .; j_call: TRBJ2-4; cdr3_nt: TGTGCCATCAGCCCTAGCGGGAGGGCCATTGACATTCAGTACTTC; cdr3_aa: CAISPSGRAIDIQYF
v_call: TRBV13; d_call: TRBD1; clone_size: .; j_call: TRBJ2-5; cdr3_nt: TGTGCCAGCAGAAAAAGGGGGTTTGGGACAGAAGAGACCCAGTACTTC; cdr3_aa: CASRKRGFGTEETQYF
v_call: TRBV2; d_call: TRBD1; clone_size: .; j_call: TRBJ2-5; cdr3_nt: TGTGCCAGCAGTGAGGGACAGAGCTTTCAAGAGACCCAGTACTTC; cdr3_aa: CASSEGQSFQETQYF
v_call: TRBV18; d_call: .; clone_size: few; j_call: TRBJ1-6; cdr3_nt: TGTGCCAGCTCATCCGGGACACCAAATAATTCACCCCTCCACTTT; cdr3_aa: CASSSGTPNNSPLHF
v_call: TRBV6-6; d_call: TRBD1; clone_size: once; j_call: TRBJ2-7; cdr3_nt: TGTGCCAGCACCCAAGCCGGGACAGACTACGAGCAGTACTTC; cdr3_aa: CASTQAGTDYEQYF
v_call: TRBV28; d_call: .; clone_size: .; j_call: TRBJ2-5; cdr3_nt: TGTGCCAGCAGTCCGGTTCAGGGGTTCCAAGAGACCCAGTACTTC; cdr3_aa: CASSPVQGFQETQYF
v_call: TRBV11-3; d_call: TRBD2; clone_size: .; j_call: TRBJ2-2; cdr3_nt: TGTGCCAGCAGCGGGAGGGCGGGAGAGCTGTTTTTT; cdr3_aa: CASSGRAGELFF
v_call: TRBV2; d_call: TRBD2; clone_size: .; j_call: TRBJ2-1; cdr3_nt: TGTGCCAGCAGTGTGAGTGTTCTGCCGGGACTAGCGGGCCCAATTTTCTACAATGAGCAGTTCTTC; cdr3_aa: CASSVSVLPGLAGPIFYNEQFF
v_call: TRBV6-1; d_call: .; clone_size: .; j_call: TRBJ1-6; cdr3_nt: TGTGCCAGCAGTGAAAGCGGTGGGGGCCAATCACCCCTCCACTTT; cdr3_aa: CASSESGGGQSPLHF
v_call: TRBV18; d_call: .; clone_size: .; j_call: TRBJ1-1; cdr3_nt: TGTGCCAGCTCACCTGTAAGTGGGGGCGACACTGAAGCTTTCTTT; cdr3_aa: CASSPVSGGDTEAFF
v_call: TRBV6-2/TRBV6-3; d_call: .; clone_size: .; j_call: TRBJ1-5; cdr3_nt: TGTGCCAGCAGTTACTCTAGACAGGCTAATCAGCCCCAGCATTTT; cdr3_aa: CASSYSRQANQPQHF
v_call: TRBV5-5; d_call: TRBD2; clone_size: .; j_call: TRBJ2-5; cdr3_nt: TGTGCCAGCAGCTTTGTTAGGACTGGGGGGGAAGAGACCCAGTACTTC; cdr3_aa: CASSFVRTGGEETQYF
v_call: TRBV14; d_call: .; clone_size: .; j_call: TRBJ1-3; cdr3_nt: TGTGCCAGCAGCCAAGCTCAGGGGTCTGGAAACACCATATATTTT; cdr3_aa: CASSQAQGSGNTIYF
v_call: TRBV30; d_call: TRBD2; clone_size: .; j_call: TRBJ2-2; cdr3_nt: TGTGCCTGGAGCCCGGGACTAGACACCGGGGAGCTGTTTTTT; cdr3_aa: CAWSPGLDTGELFF
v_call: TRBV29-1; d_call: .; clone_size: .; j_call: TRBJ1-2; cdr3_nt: TGCAGCGTTGAGGGGGGTTATGGCTACACCTTC; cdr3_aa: CSVEGGYGYTF
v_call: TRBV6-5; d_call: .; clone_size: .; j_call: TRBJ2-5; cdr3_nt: TGTGCCAGCAGTTACTCGGGCGGGCCAGATCAAGAGACCCAGTACTTC; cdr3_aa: CASSYSGGPDQETQYF
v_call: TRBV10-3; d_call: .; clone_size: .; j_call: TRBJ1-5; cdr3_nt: TGTGCCATCAGCAACGGACAATACGGAAATCAGCCCCAGCATTTT; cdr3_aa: CAISNGQYGNQPQHF
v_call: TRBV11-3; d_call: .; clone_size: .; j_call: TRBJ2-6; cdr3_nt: TGTGCCAGCAGCTTAGCTCGACAGTTGTTCGTTGGGGCCAACGTCCTGACTTTC; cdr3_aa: CASSLARQLFVGANVLTF
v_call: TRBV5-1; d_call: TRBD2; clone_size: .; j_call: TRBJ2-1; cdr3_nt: TGCGCCAGCAGCGCGGCCAATGGACTAGCGGACAATGAGCAGTTCTTC; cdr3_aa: CASSAANGLADNEQFF
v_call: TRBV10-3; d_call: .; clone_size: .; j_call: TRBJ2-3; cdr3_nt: TGTGCCATCAGTGAAAAGGCAGGGGAGGGTACGCAGTATTTT; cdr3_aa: CAISEKAGEGTQYF
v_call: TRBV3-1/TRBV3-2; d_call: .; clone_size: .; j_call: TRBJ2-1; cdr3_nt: TGTGCCAGCAGCCAAGCACGGGAGTACAATGAGCAGTTCTTC; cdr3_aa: CASSQAREYNEQFF
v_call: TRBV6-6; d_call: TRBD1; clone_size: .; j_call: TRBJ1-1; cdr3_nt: TGTGCCAGCAGTTCGACAGGGGTCACTGAAGCTTTCTTT; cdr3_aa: CASSSTGVTEAFF
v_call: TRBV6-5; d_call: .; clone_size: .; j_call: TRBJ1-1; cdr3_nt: TGTGCCAGCAGTCAGGGGATCAGGAACACTGAAGCTTTCTTT; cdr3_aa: CASSQGIRNTEAFF
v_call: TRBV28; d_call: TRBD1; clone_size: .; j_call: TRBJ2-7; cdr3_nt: TGTGCCAGCAGCATGTACCAGACAGGGTTAGAGGGCGAGCAGTACTTC; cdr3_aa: CASSMYQTGLEGEQYF
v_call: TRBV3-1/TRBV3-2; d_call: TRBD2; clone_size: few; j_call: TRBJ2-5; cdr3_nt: TGTGCCAGCAGCCAACATAGCGGGGGGCACCAAGAGACCCAGTACTTC; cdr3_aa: CASSQHSGGHQETQYF
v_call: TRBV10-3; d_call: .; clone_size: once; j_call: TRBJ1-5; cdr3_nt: TGTGCCATCAGTGAGTCGGAAGGGGCCCTAGGCAATCAGCCCCAGCATTTT; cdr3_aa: CAISESEGALGNQPQHF
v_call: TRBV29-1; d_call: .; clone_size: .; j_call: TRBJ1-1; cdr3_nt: TGCAGCGTTGAGCAGGACACTGAAGCTTTCTTT; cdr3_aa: CSVEQDTEAFF
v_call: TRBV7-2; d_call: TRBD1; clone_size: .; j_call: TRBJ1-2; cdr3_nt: TGTGCCAGCATTTCGGGGACAGCTAACTATGGCTACACCTTC; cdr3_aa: CASISGTANYGYTF
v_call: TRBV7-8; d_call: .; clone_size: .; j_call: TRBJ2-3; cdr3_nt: TGTGCCAGCAGCACCCTACTACTAGCTGTTGGAGATACGCAGTATTTT; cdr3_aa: CASSTLLLAVGDTQYF
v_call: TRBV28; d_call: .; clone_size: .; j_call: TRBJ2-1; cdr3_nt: TGTGCCAGCAGTCCCCTCGGGGCGGGGCCTAACAATGAGCAGTTCTTC; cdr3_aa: CASSPLGAGPNNEQFF
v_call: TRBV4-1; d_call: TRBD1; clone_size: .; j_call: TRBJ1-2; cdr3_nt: TGCGCCAGCAGCCAATCCCCCTCGACAGGGGTGAACTATGGCTACACCTTC; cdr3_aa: CASSQSPSTGVNYGYTF
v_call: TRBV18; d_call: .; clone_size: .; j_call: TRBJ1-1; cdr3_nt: TGTGCCAGCTCCCCAGTGACCCTAGCCCTAGGTGCTTTCTTT; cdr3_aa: CASSPVTLALGAFF
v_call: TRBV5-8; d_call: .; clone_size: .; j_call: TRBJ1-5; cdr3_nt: TGTGCCAGCAGGGGCCTTCTATCAGGGTATAGCAATCAGCCCCAGCATTTT; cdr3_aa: CASRGLLSGYSNQPQHF
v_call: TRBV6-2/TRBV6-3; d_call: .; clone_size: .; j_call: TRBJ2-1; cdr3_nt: TGTGCCAGCAGCCCCAGCCGGGACTTAGTAAATGAGCAGTTCTTC; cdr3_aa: CASSPSRDLVNEQFF
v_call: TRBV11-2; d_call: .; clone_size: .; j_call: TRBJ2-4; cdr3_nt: TGTGCCAGCAGCTATATACCGGGAGAAAACATTCAGTACTTC; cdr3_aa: CASSYIPGENIQYF
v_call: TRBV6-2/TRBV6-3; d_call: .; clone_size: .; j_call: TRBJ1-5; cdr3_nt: TGTGCCAGCAGCGAGTTCAATCAGCCCCAGCATTTT; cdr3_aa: CASSEFNQPQHF
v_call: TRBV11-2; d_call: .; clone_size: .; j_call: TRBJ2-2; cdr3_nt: TGTGCCAGCAGCTTAGGGGGGGCGAACACCGGGGAGCTGTTTTTT; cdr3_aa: CASSLGGANTGELFF
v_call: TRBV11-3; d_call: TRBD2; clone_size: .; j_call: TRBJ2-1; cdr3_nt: TGTGCCAGCAGCGTAAAGTTAGCGGGAGTGAGGTACAATGAGCAGTTCTTC; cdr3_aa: CASSVKLAGVRYNEQFF
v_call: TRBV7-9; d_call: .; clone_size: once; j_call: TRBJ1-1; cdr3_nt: TGTGCCAGCAGCCCCGAGATGAACACTGAAGCTTTCTTT; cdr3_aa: CASSPEMNTEAFF
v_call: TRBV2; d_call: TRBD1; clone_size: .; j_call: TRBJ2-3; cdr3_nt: TGTGCCAGCAGTCTCCAGGGGGCGCGGGGCACAGATACGCAGTATTTT; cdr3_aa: CASSLQGARGTDTQYF
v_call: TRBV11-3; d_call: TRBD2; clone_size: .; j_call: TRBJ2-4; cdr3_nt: TGTGCCAGCAGCTTAAATAGCGGGGGGGGGTTAACCGCCAAAAACATTCAGTACTTC; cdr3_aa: CASSLNSGGGLTAKNIQYF
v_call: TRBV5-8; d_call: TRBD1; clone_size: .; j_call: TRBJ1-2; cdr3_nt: TGTGCCAGCAGCCTTGGACAGGGCGGCTATGGCTACACCTTC; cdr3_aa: CASSLGQGGYGYTF